This T cell receptor beta chain was identified in a study of OX40 agonist ivuxolimab in advanced cancers. In the study overall: Ivuxolimab, which targeted the costimulatory receptor OX40 (CD134), was an agonistic, fully human IgG2 monoclonal antibody. Intravenous ivuxolimab was administered to patients every 2 weeks at six dose levels: 0.01, 0.1, 0.3, 1.5, 3 and 10 mg/kg. Of the 50 to 55 patients in dose escalation, some 20 had hepatocellular carcinoma, around 15 had melanoma, 9 had renal cell carcinoma and 9 had head and neck cancer. In the dose-escalation cohort, nearly 85% of patients were male, and the mean age was roughly 60 years with a range of roughly 20 to 79. Prior anti-PD-1, anti-PD-L1 or anti-CTLA-4 therapy was permitted, and checkpoint inhibitors had been received by around 40% of dose-escalation patients. Partial responses occurred in three dose-escalation patients: two with cutaneous melanoma and one with hepatocellular carcinoma. The purpose of peripheral TCRbeta sequencing was to test whether ivuxolimab changed TCR sequence diversity and led to clonal T-cell expansion. The paper describes the monotherapy dose-escalation part (N of about 47 patients) of the phase I trial of ivuxolimab.

To sequence the TCRbeta CDR3 region, genomic DNA was isolated from the sorted cells. The immunoSEQ Assay was used to sequence the TCRbeta CDR3 regions. TCRdb retrieved this table from immuneACCESS and kept in-frame rearrangements only. Not all clones are present; in checked studies, unresolved V genes account for under half, and no reason is known for the remainder. Here the sample has tens of thousands of clones; approximately 90% occur a single time. The leading ten clones occupy around 2% of the sample. Of note for this clone: It has no known antigen specificity. No base quality information exists; no much larger clone differs at one position.

What the study reported, not specific to this receptor: The antigen specificity of the clonally expanded peripheral T cells was not determined. Low levels of normalized T-cell clonal expansion were also shown by some nonresponding patients. After ivuxolimab, more expanded clones were found on average in CD8+ T cells than in CD4+ T cells. In partial responders in the 0.1-3.0 mg/kg groups, normalized peripheral clonal expansion was found to be among the lowest, especially among CD8+ T cells. At doses of 0.1 to 3.0 mg/kg, clonal expansion of both CD4+ and CD8+ T cells in blood was seen between baseline and week 6.

From its cysteine to its phenylalanine, the CDR3 spans 15 amino acids. Only the CDR3 portion is preserved as DNA: 45 bases, with reading frame beginning at the first base. Trimming costs V 1 base and J 5 bases, and their ends lie 11 bases apart. Via the germline V gene (reference sequence), CDR1 is SEHNR and CDR2 FQNEAQ. Patients with autoimmune disease history or receiving systemic immunosuppression were excluded from the trial. In every dose cohort, peripheral blood was drawn for TCR sequencing at baseline, cycle 4 day 1, and cycle 7 day 1. The samples were drawn from a first-in-human, open-label, multicenter phase I dose-escalation trial of ivuxolimab. Adults with locally advanced or metastatic melanoma, renal cell, hepatocellular, or head and neck squamous cell carcinoma were enrolled in the trial. Before TCR sequencing, CD4+ T cells and CD8+ T cells were sorted from peripheral blood as separate populations.

This sample comprised CD4+ or CD8+ T cells sorted from blood, obtained in a trial of the OX40 agonist ivuxolimab. The sequence is built from TRBV7-9 and TRBJ1-4; 5 matching bases give a weak D call of TRBD1. The clonotype comes from an adult with an advanced solid tumor such as melanoma, head and neck, liver or kidney cancer. CDR3 protein: CASSLVGTANEKLFF. The bases read TGTGCCAGCAGCTTAGTGGGGACGGCGAATGAAAAACTGTTTTTT.